A selection of T cell receptor beta chains follows, all from one sample in a study of shared clonotypes between healthy human individuals. Sequencing was performed with immunoSEQ multiplex PCR; in TCRdb, only in-frame clones are kept and a portion is missing. The repertoire includes about 2.1 million clones, around 93% of them detected once, and about 1.7% sits in the top ten. The sample was naive CD8+ T cells from PBMCs. The receptors shown here come from a man between 18 and 35 years old in good health. Some clones in this sample may be carry-over from other donors' samples. CDR3s include the opening cysteine and the closing phenylalanine or tryptophan. D genes are given only for firm matches. Clone size is not always given. Where it is, it says once, few, many or a class for expanded clones.

clone_size	v_call	j_call	d_call	cdr3_aa	cdr3_nt
NA	TRBV2	TRBJ2-3	NA	CASSQIFIVTDTQYF	TGTGCCAGCAGTCAGATCTTCATCGTCACAGATACGCAGTATTTT
NA	TRBV2	TRBJ2-2	NA	CASRRQGGYTGELFF	TGTGCCAGCAGGAGACAGGGAGGGTACACCGGGGAGCTGTTTTTT
NA	TRBV7-8	TRBJ2-2	NA	CASSREGRDTGELFF	TGTGCCAGCAGCCGTGAGGGGCGCGACACCGGGGAGCTGTTTTTT
NA	TRBV2	TRBJ1-2	NA	CARTADRIYGYTF	TGTGCCAGGACGGCAGACAGAATCTATGGCTACACCTTC
NA	TRBV5-4	TRBJ2-7	TRBD1	CASSLRQGLHEQYF	TGTGCCAGCAGCTTGAGACAGGGATTACACGAGCAGTACTTC
NA	TRBV12-5	TRBJ2-2	TRBD2	CASGLALAGDPGELFF	TGTGCTAGTGGTTTGGCACTAGCGGGAGATCCCGGGGAGCTGTTTTTT
NA	TRBV30	TRBJ1-5	NA	CAWSTGMGNQPQHF	TGTGCCTGGAGCACCGGGATGGGCAATCAGCCCCAGCATTTT
few	TRBV20-1	TRBJ1-1	NA	CSARFAEAFF	TGCAGTGCTAGGTTCGCTGAAGCTTTCTTT
NA	TRBV4-1	TRBJ2-7	NA	CASDSGVGQSGEQYF	TGCGCCAGCGATTCGGGGGTCGGCCAGTCAGGCGAGCAGTACTTC
NA	TRBV11-3	TRBJ2-1	NA	CASSDRQNNEQFF	TGTGCCAGCAGCGATCGACAGAACAATGAGCAGTTCTTC
NA	TRBV5-4	TRBJ2-7	NA	CASSLARSYEQYF	TGTGCCAGCAGCTTAGCGCGCTCCTACGAGCAGTACTTC
NA	TRBV25-1	TRBJ2-1	NA	CASGYNEQFF	TGTGCCAGCGGGTACAATGAGCAGTTCTTC
once	TRBV11-2	TRBJ1-1	TRBD1	CASSETGGAFF	TGTGCCAGCAGCGAGACAGGGGGAGCTTTCTTT
NA	TRBV4-2	TRBJ2-3	TRBD2	CASSQEGLAELGADTQYF	TGTGCCAGCAGCCAAGAGGGACTAGCGGAGTTAGGGGCAGATACGCAGTATTTT
NA	TRBV6-5	TRBJ2-3	NA	CASREDRTDTQYF	TGTGCCAGTAGGGAGGACCGCACAGATACGCAGTATTTT
once	TRBV11-2	TRBJ1-3	NA	CASSERRLASGNTIYF	TGTGCCAGCAGCGAGCGACGGCTGGCCTCTGGAAACACCATATATTTT
NA	TRBV27	TRBJ2-7	NA	CASSFNPDFGYEQYF	TGTGCCAGCAGTTTCAACCCGGACTTCGGCTACGAGCAGTACTTC
NA	TRBV13	TRBJ1-2	TRBD1	CASSRGQAGYTF	TGTGCCAGCAGCAGGGGACAGGCTGGCTACACCTTC
NA	TRBV11-2	TRBJ2-7	NA	CASTNSWQEFIYEQYF	TGTGCCAGCACCAATAGCTGGCAGGAATTCATCTACGAGCAGTACTTC
NA	TRBV6-4	TRBJ2-7	NA	CASSLTSLDEQYF	TGTGCCAGCAGCCTTACGTCCCTCGACGAGCAGTACTTC
NA	TRBV9	TRBJ2-1	NA	CASSATSGFNEQFF	TGTGCCAGCAGCGCAACTTCCGGATTCAATGAGCAGTTCTTC
NA	TRBV27	TRBJ2-7	NA	CASMWGIEQYF	TGTGCCAGCATGTGGGGGATCGAGCAGTACTTC
NA	TRBV11-2	TRBJ2-4	NA	CASSGGPGSQYF	TGTGCCAGCAGCGGGGGGCCGGGATCACAGTACTTC
few	TRBV25-1	TRBJ2-1	NA	CASSAGTEQFF	TGTGCCAGCAGTGCCGGGACTGAGCAGTTCTTC
NA	TRBV19	TRBJ2-7	NA	CASSMTSYF	TGTGCCAGTAGTATGACTAGTTACTTC
NA	TRBV5-1	TRBJ1-1	NA	CASRDWNTEAFF	TGCGCCAGCAGGGACTGGAACACTGAAGCTTTCTTT
NA	TRBV6-6	TRBJ1-2	TRBD1	CASSYSPTGGDGYTF	TGTGCCAGCAGTTACTCGCCTACAGGGGGAGATGGCTACACCTTC
NA	TRBV7-9	TRBJ1-1	TRBD1	CASSARQGIYTEAFF	TGTGCCAGCAGCGCTCGACAGGGGATTTACACTGAAGCTTTCTTT
NA	TRBV6-6	TRBJ1-2	NA	CASTYSPSAYGYTF	TGTGCCAGCACCTACAGCCCATCGGCCTATGGCTACACCTTC
NA	TRBV4-1	TRBJ2-1	NA	CASSLTAGLLFSYNEQFF	TGCGCCAGCAGCCTGACTGCGGGACTCCTATTTTCCTACAATGAGCAGTTCTTC
NA	TRBV5-4	TRBJ2-3	TRBD1	CASSLEFRTGDTDTQYF	TGTGCCAGCAGCTTGGAATTCCGGACAGGGGATACAGATACGCAGTATTTT
NA	TRBV11-2	TRBJ2-3	NA	CASSFSGTTYTDTQYF	TGTGCCAGCAGCTTTAGCGGTACCACCTACACAGATACGCAGTATTTT
NA	TRBV9	TRBJ2-1	NA	CASSAPSSGGSYNEQFF	TGTGCCAGCAGCGCTCCGAGTAGCGGAGGGTCTTACAATGAGCAGTTCTTC
NA	TRBV6-1	TRBJ2-1	TRBD2	CASSVAGAYRNEQFF	TGTGCCAGCAGTGTCGCGGGAGCGTACCGCAATGAGCAGTTCTTC
NA	TRBV19	TRBJ1-2	TRBD1	CASRKDRDGYTF	TGTGCCAGTAGAAAGGACAGGGATGGCTACACCTTC
few	TRBV6-6	TRBJ1-5	NA	CASSLLRNQPQHF	TGTGCCAGCAGTCTCCTACGGAATCAGCCCCAGCATTTT
NA	TRBV18	TRBJ2-7	TRBD2	CASSQGLAGGAYEQYF	TGTGCCAGCTCCCAGGGACTAGCGGGAGGGGCCTACGAGCAGTACTTC
NA	TRBV19	TRBJ2-7	NA	CASATWADGEQYF	TGTGCCAGCGCCACATGGGCGGATGGCGAGCAGTACTTC
NA	TRBV29-1	TRBJ1-2	NA	CSVDRAQGPPVNYGYTF	TGCAGCGTTGACCGGGCACAGGGCCCGCCGGTTAACTATGGCTACACCTTC
NA	TRBV19	TRBJ2-7	TRBD2	CASSIRLAGALGYWEQYF	TGTGCCAGTAGTATTCGACTAGCGGGAGCACTCGGATATTGGGAGCAGTACTTC
NA	TRBV14	TRBJ2-5	NA	CASSQDHGGRVETQYF	TGTGCCAGCAGCCAAGATCACGGGGGCCGGGTGGAGACCCAGTACTTC
NA	TRBV7-6	TRBJ1-2	NA	CASSPGTNYGYTF	TGTGCCAGCAGCCCCGGGACTAACTATGGCTACACCTTC
few	TRBV4-2	TRBJ1-1	NA	CASSQNQGMNTEAFF	TGTGCCAGCAGCCAGAATCAGGGGATGAACACTGAAGCTTTCTTT
once	TRBV28	TRBJ1-1	NA	CASSFQLSNTEAFF	TGTGCCAGCAGTTTTCAGCTCTCGAACACTGAAGCTTTCTTT
once	TRBV11-1	TRBJ2-7	NA	CASSFGHSSYEQYF	TGTGCCAGCAGCTTCGGACATAGCTCCTACGAGCAGTACTTC
NA	TRBV19	TRBJ2-7	NA	CASSILGGEQYF	TGTGCCAGTAGTATCCTGGGGGGTGAGCAGTACTTC
NA	TRBV10-2	TRBJ2-7	NA	CASSERGRYSYEQYF	TGCGCCAGCAGTGAGAGGGGCAGGTACTCCTACGAGCAGTACTTC
NA	TRBV14	TRBJ1-1	NA	CASSGTGTNVHRRTEAFF	TGTGCCAGCAGCGGAACCGGGACAAACGTTCATCGACGGACTGAAGCTTTCTTT
NA	TRBV5-1	TRBJ2-5	NA	CASSLGGSVTETQYF	TGCGCCAGCAGCTTGGGGGGTTCGGTCACCGAGACCCAGTACTTC
once	TRBV4-1	TRBJ2-2	NA	CASSQLTGAGELFF	TGCGCCAGCAGCCAACTAACAGGTGCCGGGGAGCTGTTTTTT